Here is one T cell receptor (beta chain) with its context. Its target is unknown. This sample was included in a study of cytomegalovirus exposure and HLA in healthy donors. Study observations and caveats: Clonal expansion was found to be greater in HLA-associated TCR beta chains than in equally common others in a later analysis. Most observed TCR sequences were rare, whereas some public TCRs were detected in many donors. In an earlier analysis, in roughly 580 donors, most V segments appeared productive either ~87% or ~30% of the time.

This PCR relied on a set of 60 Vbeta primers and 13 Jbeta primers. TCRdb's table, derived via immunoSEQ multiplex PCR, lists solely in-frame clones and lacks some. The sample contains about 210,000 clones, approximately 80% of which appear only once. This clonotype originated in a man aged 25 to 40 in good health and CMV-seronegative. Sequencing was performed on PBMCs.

The CDR3 loop is CASSGRGQGPGTDTQYF. For the CDR3, the DNA is TGTGCCAGCAGCGGACGGGGACAGGGACCCGGCACAGATACGCAGTATTTT. The chain combines TRBV9 with TRBJ2-3, with 9 bases matching TRBD1. Germline V gives CDR1 SGDLS, CDR2 YYNGEE. The J segment lost 1 base and the V segment lost 3 bases, leaving 9 bases of the junction unmatched. The CDR3 runs 17 residues.